This T cell receptor (beta chain) was recorded in a study of blood T cell repertoires in COVID-19. This clone has a single count. This CDR3 has 15 amino acids. CDR1 is SGHTA and CDR2 is FQGNSA in the germline V gene. V was clipped by 2 bases and J by 6 bases, with 14 bases between them. Sequencing used immunoSEQ multiplex PCR; TCRdb keeps in-frame clones, though not all of them. Of approximately 330,000 clones listed, 88% are singletons. The sequence was obtained from a woman aged 45 to 65 with active or convalescent COVID-19. V and J are TRBV7-2 and TRBJ1-5, with D perhaps TRBD1 (6 bases). Sequenced input: peripheral blood. The CDR3 spells CASSLSRGGTQPQHF. The CDR3, as DNA: TGTGCCAGCAGCTTATCTAGGGGGGGCACTCAGCCCCAGCATTTT.